The T cell receptor beta chain under discussion was sequenced for a study of shared clonotypes between healthy human individuals. Whole-study findings and limits: Rarefaction curves obtained for sorted subsets showed sequencing incomplete despite large depth. When naive CD4 clonotypes were compared across a few donors, about 4.9% were shared. Generation probability values for non-shared clonotypes were lower than those for clonotypes shared by all four donors. Sharing of clonotypes among donors was expected to vary with sequencing depth.

Germline-derived CDR1 and CDR2 are SGHDT and YYEEEE. This CDR3 is 14 amino acids long. V was shortened by 5 bases and J by 6 bases, with 12 bases between the two germline ends. The table came from immunoSEQ multiplex PCR; TCRdb's copy has only in-frame clones and leaves some out. The table records approximately 980,000 clones, around three quarters of them present only once. This clone was detected only once. No antigen is known for it. Sequencing used memory CD4+ T cells sorted from blood. Subset denoted: CD45RA-negative fraction. The receptor's source is a man younger than 35 in good health. This chain connects TRBV5-6 to TRBJ1-6; D remains unclear. The DNA for the CDR3 is TGTGCCAGCAGTCCGACACACGTTAATTCACCCCTCCACTTT. Protein: CASSPTHVNSPLHF.